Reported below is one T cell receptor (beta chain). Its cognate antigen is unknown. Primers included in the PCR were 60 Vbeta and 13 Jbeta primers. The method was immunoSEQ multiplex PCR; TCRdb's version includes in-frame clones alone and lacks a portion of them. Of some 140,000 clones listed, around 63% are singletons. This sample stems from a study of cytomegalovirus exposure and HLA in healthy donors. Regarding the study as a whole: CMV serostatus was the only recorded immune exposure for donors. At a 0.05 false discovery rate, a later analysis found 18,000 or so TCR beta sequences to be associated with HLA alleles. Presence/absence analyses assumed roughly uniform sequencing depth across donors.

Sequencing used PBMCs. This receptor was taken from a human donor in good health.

CDR3: CASSHSRGSTEAFF. In nucleotides, the CDR3 is TGTGCCAGCAGCCATTCCAGGGGAAGCACTGAAGCTTTCTTT. The chain has TRBV11-3 and TRBJ1-1; D is perhaps TRBD1 (6 bases). The CDR3 spans 14 residues. V was clipped by 5 bases and J by 4 bases, with 14 bases between them. Per the germline V gene, CDR1 is SGHNT and CDR2 is YENEEA. The full variable domain, completed using reference TRBV11-3 and TRBJ1-1, is EAGVVQSPRYKIIEKKQPVAFWCNPISGHNTLYWYLQNLGQGPELLIRYENEEAVDDSQLPKDRFSAERLKGVDSTLKIQPAELGDSAVYLCASSHSRGSTEAFFGQGTRLTVV.